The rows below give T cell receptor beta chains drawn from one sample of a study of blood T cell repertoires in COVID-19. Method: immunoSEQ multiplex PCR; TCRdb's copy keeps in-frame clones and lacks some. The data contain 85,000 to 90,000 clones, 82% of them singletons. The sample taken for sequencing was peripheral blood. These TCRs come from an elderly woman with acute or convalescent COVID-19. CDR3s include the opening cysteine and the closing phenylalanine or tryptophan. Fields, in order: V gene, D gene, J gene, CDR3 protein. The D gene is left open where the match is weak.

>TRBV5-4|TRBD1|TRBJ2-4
CASSLAGTGSLSNIQYF
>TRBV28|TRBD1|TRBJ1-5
CAARRQGDNQPQHF
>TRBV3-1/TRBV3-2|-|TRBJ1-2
CASSHWRGGEGYTF
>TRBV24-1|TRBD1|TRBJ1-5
CATSAGQGLQPQHF
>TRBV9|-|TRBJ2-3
CASSVAGLPTQYF
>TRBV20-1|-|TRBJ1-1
CSASSRGTNTEAFF
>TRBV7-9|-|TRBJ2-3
CASSPLAGRSTDTQYF
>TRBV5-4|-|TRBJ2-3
CASSSMRGGGTDTQYF
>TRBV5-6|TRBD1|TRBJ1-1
CASSLRGQGTEAFF
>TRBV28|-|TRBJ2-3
CASRASTDTQYF
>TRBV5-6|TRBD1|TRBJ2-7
CASSFFATGPTYEQYF
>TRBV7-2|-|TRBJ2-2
CASSLGATGGELFF
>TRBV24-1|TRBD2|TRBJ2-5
CATTGGLAGEETQYF
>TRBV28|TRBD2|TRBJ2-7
CASSLSGGGYEQYF
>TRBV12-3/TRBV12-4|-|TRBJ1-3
CASTPGVNTIYF
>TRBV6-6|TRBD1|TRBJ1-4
CASSGTGISTNEKLFF
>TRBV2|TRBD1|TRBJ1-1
CASRADRANTEAFF
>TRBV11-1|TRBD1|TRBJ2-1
CASSSGQGGQYNEQFF
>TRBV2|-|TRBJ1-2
CASSVDNNYGYTF
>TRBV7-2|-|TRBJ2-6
CASSLVAGFGANVLTF
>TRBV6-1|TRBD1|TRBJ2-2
CASSEQPQTGLRELFF
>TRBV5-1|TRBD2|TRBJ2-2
CASSLAAGGNTGELFF
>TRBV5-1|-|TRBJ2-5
CASSLTGAIETQYF
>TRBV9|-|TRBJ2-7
CASSADWAREQYF
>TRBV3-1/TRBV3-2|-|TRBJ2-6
CASSPGGGANVLTF
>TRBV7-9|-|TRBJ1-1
CASSLEQGNTEAFF
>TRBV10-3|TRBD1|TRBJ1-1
CAISEGQGAEAFF
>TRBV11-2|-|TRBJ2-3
CASSLGGGPISDTQYF
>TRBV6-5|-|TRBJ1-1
CASSYSSQGMNTEAFF
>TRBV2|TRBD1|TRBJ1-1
CASEVLPGTGGLNTEAFF
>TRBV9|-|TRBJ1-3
CASSAMGGGFGRNTIYF
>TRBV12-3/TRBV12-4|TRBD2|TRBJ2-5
CASSPAGVETQYF
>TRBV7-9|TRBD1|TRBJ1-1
CASSRRDRGKGMSTEAFF
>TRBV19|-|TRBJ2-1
CASRRANNEQFF
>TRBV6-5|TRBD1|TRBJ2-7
CASVQGAPYEQYF
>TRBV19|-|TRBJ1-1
CASSSRGRLNTEAFF
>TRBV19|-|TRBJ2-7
CASSREVARGYEQYF
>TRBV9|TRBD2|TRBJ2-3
CASVKTSGSTDTQYF
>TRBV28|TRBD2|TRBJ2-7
CASTPAVGGVGYEQYF
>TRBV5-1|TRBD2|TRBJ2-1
CASSPGLAGVAEQFF
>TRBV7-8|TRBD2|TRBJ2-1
CASSLVREGVGYEQFF
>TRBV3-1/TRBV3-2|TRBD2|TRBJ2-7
CASSHGTSGSYEQYF
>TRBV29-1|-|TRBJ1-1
CSATDTMVSEAFF
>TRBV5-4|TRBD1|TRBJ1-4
CASTRQGNEKLFF
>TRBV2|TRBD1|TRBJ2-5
CASRPTGGQETQYF
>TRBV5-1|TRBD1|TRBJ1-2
CASSLGTGGPNYGYTF
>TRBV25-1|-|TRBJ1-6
CASSDPDFHSPLHF
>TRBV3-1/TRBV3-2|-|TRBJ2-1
CASSQVQVGDNEQFF
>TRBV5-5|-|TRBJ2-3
CASTTWGTSTDTQYF
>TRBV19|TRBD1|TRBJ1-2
CASSIATGGGYTF
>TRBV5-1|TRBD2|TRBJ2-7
CASSLGGGRLSGEQYF
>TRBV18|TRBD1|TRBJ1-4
CASSDQGQPNEKLFF
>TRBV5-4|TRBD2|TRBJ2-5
CASSLRTSGRAGETQYF